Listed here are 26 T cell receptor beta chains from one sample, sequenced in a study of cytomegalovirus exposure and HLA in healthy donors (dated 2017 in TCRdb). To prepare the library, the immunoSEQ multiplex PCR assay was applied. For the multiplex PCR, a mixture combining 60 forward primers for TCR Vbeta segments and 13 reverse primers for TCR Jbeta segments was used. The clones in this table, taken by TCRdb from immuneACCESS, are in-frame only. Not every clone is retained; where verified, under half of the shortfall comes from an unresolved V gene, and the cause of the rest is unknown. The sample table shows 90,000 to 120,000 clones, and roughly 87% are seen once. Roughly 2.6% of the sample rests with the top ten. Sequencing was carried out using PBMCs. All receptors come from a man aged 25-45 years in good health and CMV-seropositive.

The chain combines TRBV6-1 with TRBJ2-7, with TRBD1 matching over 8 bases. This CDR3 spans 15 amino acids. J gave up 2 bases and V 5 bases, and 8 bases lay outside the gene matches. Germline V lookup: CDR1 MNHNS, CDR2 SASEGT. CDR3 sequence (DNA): TGTGCCAGCAGTTTATGGACAGGGCCGCCCTACGAGCAGTACTTC. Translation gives CASSLWTGPPYEQYF.

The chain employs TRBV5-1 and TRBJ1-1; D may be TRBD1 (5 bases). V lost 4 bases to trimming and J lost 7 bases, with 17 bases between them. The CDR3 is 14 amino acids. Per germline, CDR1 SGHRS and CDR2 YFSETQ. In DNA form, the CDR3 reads TGCGCCAGCAGCGGGGGAGGCGGGTATGTTGAAGCTTTCTTT. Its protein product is CASSGGGGYVEAFF.

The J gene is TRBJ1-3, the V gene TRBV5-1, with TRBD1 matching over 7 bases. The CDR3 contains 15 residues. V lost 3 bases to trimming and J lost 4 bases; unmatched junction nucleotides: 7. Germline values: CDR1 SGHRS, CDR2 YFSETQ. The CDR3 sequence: CASSYETGYGNTIYF. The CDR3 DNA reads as TGCGCCAGCAGCTATGAGACAGGGTACGGAAACACCATATATTTT.

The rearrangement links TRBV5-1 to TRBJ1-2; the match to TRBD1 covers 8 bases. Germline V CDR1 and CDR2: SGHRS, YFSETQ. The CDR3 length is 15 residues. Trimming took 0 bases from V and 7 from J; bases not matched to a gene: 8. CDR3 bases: TGCGCCAGCAGCTTGGAGCAGGGGGCTCGGCGTGGCTACACCTTC. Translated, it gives CASSLEQGARRGYTF.

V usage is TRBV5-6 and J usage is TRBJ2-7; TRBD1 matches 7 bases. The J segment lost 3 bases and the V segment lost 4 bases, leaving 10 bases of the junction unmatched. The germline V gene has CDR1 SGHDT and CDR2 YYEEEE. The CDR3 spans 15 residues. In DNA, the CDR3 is TGTGCCAGCAGCCCCCCCGGGACAGTAGACTACGAGCAGTACTTC. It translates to CASSPPGTVDYEQYF.

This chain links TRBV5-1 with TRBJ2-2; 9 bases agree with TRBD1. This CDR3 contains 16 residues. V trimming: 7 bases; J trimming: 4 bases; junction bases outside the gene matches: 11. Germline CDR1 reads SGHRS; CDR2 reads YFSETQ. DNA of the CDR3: TGCGCCAGCCGAGATACAGGGGGCGGAGGCACCGGGGAGCTGTTTTTT. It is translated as CASRDTGGGGTGELFF. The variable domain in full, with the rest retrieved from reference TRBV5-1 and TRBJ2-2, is KAGVTQTPRYLIKTRGQQVTLSCSPISGHRSVSWYQQTPGQGLQFLFEYFSETQRNKGNFPGRFSGRQFSNSRSEMNVSTLELGDSALYLCASRDTGGGGTGELFFGEGSRLTVL.

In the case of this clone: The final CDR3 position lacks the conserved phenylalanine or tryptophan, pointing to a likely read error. CDR3: CASSLREGGGYTL. The CDR3 nucleotides are TGTGCCAGCAGCCTCAGGGAAGGGGGTGGCTACACCCTC. The rearrangement uses TRBV6-6 and TRBJ1-2, with D perhaps TRBD1 (6 bases). The CDR3 loop spans 13 amino acids. Looked up from germline, CDR1 is MNHNY and CDR2 is SVGAGI (reference sequence). With 6 bases removed from V and 7 bases from J, the gap between germline ends came to 15 bases.

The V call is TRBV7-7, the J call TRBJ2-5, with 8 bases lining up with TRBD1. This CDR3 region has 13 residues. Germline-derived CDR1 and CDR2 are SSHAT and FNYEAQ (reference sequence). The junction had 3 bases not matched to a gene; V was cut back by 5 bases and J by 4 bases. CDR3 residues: CASSRDRTETQYF. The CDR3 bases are TGTGCCAGCAGCCGGGACAGGACAGAGACCCAGTACTTC.

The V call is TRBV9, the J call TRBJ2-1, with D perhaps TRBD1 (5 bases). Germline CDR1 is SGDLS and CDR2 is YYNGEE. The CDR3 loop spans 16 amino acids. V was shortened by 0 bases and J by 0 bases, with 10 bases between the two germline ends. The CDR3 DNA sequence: TGTGCCAGCAGCGTAGCTGTCCAGGGCTCCTACAATGAGCAGTTCTTC. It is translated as CASSVAVQGSYNEQFF.

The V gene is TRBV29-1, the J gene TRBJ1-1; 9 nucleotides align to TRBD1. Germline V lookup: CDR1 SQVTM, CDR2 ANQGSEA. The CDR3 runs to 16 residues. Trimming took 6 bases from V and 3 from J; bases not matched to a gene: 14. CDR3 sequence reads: CSVEDRGAFLYTEAFF. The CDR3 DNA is TGCAGCGTAGAGGACAGGGGAGCTTTTTTGTACACTGAAGCTTTCTTT. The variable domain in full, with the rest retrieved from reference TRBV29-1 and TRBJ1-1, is SAVISQKPSRDICQRGTSLTIQCQVDSQVTMMFWYRQQPGQSLTLIATANQGSEATYESGFVIDKFPISRPNLTFSTLTVSNMSPEDSSIYLCSVEDRGAFLYTEAFFGQGTRLTVV.

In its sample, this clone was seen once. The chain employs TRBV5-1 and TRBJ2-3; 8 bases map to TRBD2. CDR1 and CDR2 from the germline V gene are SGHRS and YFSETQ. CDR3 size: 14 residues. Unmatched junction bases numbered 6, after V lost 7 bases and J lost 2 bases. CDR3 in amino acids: CASALGGDTDTQYF. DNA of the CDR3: TGCGCCAGCGCCCTCGGGGGGGACACAGATACGCAGTATTTT.

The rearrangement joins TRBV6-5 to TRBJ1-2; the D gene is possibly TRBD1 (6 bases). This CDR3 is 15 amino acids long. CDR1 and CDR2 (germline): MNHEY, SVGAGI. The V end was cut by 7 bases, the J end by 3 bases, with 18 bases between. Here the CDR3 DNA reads TGTGCCAGCACTTCAGGGGCGCGGACCGACTATGGCTACACCTTC. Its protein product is CASTSGARTDYGYTF.

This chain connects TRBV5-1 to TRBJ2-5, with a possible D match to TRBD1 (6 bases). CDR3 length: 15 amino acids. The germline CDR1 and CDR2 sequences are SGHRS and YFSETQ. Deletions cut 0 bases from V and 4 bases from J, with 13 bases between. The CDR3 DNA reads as TGCGCCAGCAGCTTGGTCGGAGCGGACAGAGAGACCCAGTACTTC. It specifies CASSLVGADRETQYF. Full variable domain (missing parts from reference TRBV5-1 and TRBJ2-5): KAGVTQTPRYLIKTRGQQVTLSCSPISGHRSVSWYQQTPGQGLQFLFEYFSETQRNKGNFPGRFSGRQFSNSRSEMNVSTLELGDSALYLCASSLVGADRETQYFGPGTRLLVL.

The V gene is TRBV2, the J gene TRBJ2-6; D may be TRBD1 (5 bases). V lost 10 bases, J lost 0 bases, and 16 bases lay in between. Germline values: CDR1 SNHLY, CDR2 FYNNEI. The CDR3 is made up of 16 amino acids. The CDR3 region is CANPRTPVSGANVLTF. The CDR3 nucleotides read TGTGCCAACCCGCGGACACCCGTCTCTGGGGCCAACGTCCTGACTTTC.

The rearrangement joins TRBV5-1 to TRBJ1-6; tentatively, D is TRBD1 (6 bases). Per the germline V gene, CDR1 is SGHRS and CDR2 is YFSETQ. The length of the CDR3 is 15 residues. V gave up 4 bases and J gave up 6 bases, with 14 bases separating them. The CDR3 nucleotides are TGCGCCAGCAGCATACAGGGTCGGGGTAATTCACCCCTCCACTTT. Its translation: CASSIQGRGNSPLHF.

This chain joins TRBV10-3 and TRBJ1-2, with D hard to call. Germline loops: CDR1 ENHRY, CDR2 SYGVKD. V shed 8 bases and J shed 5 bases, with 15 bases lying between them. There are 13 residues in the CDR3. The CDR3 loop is CAIRDEVAYGYTF. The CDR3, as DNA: TGTGCCATCCGGGATGAGGTTGCGTATGGCTACACCTTC.

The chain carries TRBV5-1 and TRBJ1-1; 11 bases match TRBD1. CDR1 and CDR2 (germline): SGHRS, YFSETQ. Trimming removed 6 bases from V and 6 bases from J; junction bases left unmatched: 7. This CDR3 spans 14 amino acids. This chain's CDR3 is CASKGQGAVAEAFF. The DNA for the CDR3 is TGCGCCAGCAAAGGACAGGGGGCAGTGGCTGAAGCTTTCTTT.

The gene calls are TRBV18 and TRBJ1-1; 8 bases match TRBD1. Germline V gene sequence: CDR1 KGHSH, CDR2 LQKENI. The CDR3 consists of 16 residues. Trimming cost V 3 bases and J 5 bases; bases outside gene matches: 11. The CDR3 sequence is CASSPLLGQGGTEAFF. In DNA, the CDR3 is TGTGCCAGCTCACCTCTCCTCGGACAGGGAGGGACTGAAGCTTTCTTT.

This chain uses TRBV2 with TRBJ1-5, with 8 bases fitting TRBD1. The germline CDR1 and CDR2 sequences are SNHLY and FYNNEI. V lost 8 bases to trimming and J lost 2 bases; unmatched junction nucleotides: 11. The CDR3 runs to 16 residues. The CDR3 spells CASVNSGGRGNQPQHF. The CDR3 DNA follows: TGTGCCAGCGTTAATTCAGGGGGCCGCGGCAATCAGCCCCAGCATTTT.

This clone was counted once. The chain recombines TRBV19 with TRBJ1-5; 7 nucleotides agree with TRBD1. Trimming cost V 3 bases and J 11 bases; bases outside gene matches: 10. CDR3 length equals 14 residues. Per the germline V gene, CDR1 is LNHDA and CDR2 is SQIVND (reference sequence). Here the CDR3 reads CASSMTGRMESQHF. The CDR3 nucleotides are TGTGCCAGTAGTATGACAGGGAGAATGGAGTCCCAGCATTTT.

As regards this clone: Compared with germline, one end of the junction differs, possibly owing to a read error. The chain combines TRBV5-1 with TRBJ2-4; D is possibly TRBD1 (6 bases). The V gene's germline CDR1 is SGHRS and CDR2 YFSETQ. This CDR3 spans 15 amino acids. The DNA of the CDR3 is TGCGCCAGCAGCTCCTCAAGGGGGATGACGAACAGTCAGTACTTC. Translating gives CASSSSRGMTNSQYF.

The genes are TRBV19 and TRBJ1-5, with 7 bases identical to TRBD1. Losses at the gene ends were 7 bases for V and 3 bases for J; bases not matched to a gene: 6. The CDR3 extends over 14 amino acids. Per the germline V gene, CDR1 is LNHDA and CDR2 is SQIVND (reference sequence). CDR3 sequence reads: CASTPGQYNQPQHF. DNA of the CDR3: TGTGCCAGTACCCCGGGACAGTACAATCAGCCCCAGCATTTT. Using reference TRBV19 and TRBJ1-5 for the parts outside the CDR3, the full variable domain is DGGITQSPKYLFRKEGQNVTLSCEQNLNHDAMYWYRQDPGQGLRLIYYSQIVNDFQKGDIAEGYSVSREKKESFPLTVTSAQKNPTAFYLCASTPGQYNQPQHFGDGTRLSIL.

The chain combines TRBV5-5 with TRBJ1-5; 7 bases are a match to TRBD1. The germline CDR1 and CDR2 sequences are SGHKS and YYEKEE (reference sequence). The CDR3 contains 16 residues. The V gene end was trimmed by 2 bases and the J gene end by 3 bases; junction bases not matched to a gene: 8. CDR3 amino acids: CASSFNTGAFNQPQHF. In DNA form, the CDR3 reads TGTGCCAGCAGCTTCAATACAGGGGCCTTCAATCAGCCCCAGCATTTT. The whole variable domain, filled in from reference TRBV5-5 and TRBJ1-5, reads DAGVTQSPTHLIKTRGQQVTLRCSPISGHKSVSWYQQVLGQGPQFIFQYYEKEERGRGNFPDRFSARQFPNYSSELNVNALLLGDSALYLCASSFNTGAFNQPQHFGDGTRLSIL.

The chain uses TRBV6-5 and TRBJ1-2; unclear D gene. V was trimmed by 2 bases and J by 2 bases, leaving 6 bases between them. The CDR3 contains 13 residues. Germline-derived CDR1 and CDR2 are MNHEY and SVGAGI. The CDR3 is CASSYERNYGYTF. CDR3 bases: TGTGCCAGCAGTTACGAGAGGAACTATGGCTACACCTTC.

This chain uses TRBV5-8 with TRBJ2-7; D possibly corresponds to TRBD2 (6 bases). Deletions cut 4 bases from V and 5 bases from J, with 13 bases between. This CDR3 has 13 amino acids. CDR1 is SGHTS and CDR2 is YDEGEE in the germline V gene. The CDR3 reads CASSPGGSHEQYF. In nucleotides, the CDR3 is TGTGCCAGCAGCCCCGGGGGTTCCCACGAGCAGTACTTC.

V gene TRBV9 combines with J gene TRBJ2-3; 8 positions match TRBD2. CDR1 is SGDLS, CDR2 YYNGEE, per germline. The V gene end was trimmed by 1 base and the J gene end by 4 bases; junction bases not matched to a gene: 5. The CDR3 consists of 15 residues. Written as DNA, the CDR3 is TGTGCCAGCAGCGTAAGTAGCGGGGCCCCAGATACGCAGTATTTT. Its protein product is CASSVSSGAPDTQYF.